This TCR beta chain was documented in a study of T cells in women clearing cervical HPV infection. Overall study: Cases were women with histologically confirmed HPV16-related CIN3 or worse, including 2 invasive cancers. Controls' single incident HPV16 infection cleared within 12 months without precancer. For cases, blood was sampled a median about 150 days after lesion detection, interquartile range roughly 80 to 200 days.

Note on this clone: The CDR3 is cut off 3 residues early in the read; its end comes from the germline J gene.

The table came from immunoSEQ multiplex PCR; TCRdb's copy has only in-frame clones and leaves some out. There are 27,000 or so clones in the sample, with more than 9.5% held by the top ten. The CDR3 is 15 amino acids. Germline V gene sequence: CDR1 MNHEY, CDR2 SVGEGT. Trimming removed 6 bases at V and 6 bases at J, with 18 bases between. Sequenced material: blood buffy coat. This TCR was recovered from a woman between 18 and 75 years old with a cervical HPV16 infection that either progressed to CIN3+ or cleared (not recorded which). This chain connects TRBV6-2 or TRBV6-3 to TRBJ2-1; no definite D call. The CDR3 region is CASRPTANLPNEQFF. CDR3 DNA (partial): TGTGCCAGCAGGCCAACAGCTAACCTTCCCAATGAG.